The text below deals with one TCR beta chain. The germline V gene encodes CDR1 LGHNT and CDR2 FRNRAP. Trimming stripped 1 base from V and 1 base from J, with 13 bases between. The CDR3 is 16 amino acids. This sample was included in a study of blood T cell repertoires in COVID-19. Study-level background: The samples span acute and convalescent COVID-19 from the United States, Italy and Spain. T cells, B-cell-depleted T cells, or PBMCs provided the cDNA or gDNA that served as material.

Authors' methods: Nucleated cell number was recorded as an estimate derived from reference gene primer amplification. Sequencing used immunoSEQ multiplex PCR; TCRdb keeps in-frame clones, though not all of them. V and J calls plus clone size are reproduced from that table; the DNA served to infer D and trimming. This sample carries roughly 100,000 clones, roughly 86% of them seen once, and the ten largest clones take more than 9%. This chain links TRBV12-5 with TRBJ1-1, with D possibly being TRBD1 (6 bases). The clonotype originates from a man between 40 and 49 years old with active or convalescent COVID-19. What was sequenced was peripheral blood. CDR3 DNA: TGTGCTAGTGGTTTGGGGTTGACAGGTCCGAACACTGAAGCTTTCTTT. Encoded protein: CASGLGLTGPNTEAFF.